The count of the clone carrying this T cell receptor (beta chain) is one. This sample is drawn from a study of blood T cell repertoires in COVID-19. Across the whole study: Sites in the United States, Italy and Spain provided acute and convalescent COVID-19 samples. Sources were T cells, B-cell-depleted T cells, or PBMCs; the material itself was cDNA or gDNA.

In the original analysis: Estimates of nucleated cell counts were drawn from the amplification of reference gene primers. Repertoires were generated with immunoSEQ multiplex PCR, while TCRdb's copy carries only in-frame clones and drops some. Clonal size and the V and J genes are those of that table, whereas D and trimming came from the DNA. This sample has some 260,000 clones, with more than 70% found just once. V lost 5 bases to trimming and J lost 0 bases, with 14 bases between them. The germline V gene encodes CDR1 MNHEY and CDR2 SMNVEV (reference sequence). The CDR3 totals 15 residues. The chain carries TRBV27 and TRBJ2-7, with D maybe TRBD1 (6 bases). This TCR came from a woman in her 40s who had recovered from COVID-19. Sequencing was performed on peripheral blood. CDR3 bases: TGTGCCAGCAGTCCGGACAGTTTCAGCTCCTACGAGCAGTACTTC. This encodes CASSPDSFSSYEQYF.